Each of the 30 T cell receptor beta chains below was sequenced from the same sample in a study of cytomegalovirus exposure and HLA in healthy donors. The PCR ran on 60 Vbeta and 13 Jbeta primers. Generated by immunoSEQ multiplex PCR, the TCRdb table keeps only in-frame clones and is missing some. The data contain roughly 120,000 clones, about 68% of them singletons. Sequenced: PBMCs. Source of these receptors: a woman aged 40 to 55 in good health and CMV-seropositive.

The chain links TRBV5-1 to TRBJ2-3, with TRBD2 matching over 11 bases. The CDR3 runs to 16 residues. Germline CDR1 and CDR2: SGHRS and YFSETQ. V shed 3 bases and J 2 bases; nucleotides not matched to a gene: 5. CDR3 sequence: CASSSRTSGLTDTQYF. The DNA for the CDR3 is TGCGCCAGCAGCTCCAGGACTAGCGGGCTCACAGATACGCAGTATTTT. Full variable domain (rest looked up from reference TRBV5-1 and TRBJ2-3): KAGVTQTPRYLIKTRGQQVTLSCSPISGHRSVSWYQQTPGQGLQFLFEYFSETQRNKGNFPGRFSGRQFSNSRSEMNVSTLELGDSALYLCASSSRTSGLTDTQYFGPGTRLTVL.

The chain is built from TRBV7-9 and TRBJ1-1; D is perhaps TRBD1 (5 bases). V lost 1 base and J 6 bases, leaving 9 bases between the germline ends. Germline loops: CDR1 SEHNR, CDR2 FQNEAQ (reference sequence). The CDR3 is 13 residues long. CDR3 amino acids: CASSLEGKAEAFF. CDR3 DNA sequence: TGTGCCAGCAGCTTAGAGGGGAAGGCTGAAGCTTTCTTT.

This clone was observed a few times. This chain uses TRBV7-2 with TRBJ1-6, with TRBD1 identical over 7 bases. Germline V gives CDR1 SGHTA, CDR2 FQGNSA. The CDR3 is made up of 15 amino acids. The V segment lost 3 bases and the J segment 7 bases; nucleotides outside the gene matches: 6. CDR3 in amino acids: CASSFYRGANSPLHF. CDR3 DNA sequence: TGTGCCAGCAGCTTCTACAGGGGTGCAAATTCACCCCTCCACTTT.

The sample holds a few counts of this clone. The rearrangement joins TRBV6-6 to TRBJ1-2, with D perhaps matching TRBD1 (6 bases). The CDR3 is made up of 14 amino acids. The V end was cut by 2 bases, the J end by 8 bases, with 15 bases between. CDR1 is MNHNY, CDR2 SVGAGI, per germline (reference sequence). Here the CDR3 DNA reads TGTGCCAGCAGTTACACCATGGACAGCCTGGGCTACACCTTC. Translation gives CASSYTMDSLGYTF.

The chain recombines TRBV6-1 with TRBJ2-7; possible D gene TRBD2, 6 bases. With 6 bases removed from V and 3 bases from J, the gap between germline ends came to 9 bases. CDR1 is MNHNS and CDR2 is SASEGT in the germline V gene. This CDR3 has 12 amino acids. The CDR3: CASSQGGYEQYF. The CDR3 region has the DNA TGTGCCAGCAGCCAGGGAGGCTACGAGCAGTACTTC.

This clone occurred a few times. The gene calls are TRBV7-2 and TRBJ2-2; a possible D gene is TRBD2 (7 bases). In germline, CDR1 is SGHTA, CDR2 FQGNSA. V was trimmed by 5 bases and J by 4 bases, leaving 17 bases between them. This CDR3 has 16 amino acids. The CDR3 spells CASSTRGGSPTGELFF. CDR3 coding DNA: TGTGCCAGCAGCACTCGCGGGGGCTCCCCCACCGGGGAGCTGTTTTTT.

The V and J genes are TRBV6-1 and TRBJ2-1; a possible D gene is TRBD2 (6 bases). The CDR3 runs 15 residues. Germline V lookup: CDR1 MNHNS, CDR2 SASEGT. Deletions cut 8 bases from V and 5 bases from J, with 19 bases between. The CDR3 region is CASRFTSISNNEQFF. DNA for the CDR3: TGTGCCAGCCGGTTTACTAGCATCAGCAACAATGAGCAGTTCTTC.

CDR3 coding DNA: TGTGCCAGCAGTTTACAGAGTCCCGACTCTGGAAACACCATATATTTT. This sequence encodes CASSLQSPDSGNTIYF. The V call is TRBV6-5, the J call TRBJ1-3; D is undetermined. Germline values: CDR1 MNHEY, CDR2 SVGAGI. The CDR3 is 16 residues long. V was clipped by 4 bases and J by 0 bases, with 13 bases between them.

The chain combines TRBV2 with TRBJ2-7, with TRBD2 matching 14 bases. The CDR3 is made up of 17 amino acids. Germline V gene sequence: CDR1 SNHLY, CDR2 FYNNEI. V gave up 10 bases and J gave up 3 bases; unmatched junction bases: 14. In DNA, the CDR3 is TGTGCCATTCCTACCGGGACTAGCGGGAGAGCCCTCTACGAGCAGTACTTC. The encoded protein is CAIPTGTSGRALYEQYF.

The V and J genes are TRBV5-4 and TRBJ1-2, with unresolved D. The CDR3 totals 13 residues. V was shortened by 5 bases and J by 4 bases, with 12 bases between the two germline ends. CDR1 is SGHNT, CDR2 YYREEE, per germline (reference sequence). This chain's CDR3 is CASSTDKLYGYTF. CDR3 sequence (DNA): TGTGCCAGCAGTACCGACAAGCTCTATGGCTACACCTTC.

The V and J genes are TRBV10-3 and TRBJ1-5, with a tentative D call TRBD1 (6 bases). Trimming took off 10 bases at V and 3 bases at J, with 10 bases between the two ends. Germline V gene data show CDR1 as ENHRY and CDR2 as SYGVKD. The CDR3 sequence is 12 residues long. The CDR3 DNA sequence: TGTGCCACAAGGACAGACAATCAGCCCCAGCATTTT. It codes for CATRTDNQPQHF.

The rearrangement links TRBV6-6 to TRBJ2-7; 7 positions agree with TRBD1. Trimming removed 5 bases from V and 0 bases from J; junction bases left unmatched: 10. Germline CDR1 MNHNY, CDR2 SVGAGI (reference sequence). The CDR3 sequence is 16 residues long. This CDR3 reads CASSGPGDRGSYEQYF. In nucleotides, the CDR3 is TGTGCCAGCAGTGGGCCCGGGGACAGAGGCTCCTACGAGCAGTACTTC.

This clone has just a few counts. The CDR3 spells CASSLDVGRYTDTQYF. CDR3 DNA sequence: TGTGCCAGCAGCTTGGACGTGGGGCGCTACACAGATACGCAGTATTTT. The genes are TRBV5-5 and TRBJ2-3; D might be TRBD1 (5 bases). Trimming took 0 bases from V and 2 from J, leaving 13 bases between them. The CDR3 has 16 amino acids. Germline values: CDR1 SGHKS, CDR2 YYEKEE (reference sequence).

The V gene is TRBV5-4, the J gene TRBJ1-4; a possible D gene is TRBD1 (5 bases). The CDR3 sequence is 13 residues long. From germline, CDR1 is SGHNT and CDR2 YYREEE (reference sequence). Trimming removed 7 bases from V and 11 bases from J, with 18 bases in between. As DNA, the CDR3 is TGTGCCAGCCGCCGGGACTATGAGGAGAAACTGTTTTTT. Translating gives CASRRDYEEKLFF.

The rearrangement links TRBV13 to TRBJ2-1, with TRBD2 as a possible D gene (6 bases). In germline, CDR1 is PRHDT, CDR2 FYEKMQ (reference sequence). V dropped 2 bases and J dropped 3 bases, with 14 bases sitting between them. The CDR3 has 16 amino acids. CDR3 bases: TGTGCCAGCAGCTTACCCGGAGGGCCAGGCTACAATGAGCAGTTCTTC. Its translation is CASSLPGGPGYNEQFF.

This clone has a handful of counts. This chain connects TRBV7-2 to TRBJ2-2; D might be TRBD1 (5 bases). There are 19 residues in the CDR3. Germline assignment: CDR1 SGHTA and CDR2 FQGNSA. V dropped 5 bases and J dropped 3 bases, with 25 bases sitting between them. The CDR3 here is CASSRLGPKSRTDTGELFF. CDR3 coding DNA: TGTGCCAGCAGCCGTCTGGGGCCCAAATCTCGTACCGACACCGGGGAGCTGTTTTTT.

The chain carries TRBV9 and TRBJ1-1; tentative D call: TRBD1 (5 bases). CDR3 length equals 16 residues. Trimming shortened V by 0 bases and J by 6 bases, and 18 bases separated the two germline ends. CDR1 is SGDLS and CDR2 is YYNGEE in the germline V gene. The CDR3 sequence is CASSVVPEGRSSEAFF. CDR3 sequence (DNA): TGTGCCAGCAGCGTAGTACCCGAGGGGAGGAGTTCTGAAGCTTTCTTT.

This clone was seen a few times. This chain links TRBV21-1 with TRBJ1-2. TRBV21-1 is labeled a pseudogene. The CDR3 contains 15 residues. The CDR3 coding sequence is TGTGCCAGCAGTCCTTCGGGGGGAGACTGTGGTGGCTACACCTTC. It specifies CASSPSGGDCGGYTF.

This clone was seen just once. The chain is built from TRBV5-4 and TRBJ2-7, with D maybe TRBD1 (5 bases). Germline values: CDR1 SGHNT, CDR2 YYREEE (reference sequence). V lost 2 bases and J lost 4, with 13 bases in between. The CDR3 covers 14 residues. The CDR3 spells CASSLRATAYEQYF. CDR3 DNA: TGTGCCAGCAGCTTAAGAGCGACAGCTTACGAGCAGTACTTC.

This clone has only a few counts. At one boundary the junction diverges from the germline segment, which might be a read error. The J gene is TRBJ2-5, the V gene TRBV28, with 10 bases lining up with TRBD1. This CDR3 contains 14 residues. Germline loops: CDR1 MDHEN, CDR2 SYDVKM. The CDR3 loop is CVSSFWTGGETPYF. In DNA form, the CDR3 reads TGTGTCAGCAGTTTCTGGACAGGGGGGGAGACCCCGTACTTC.

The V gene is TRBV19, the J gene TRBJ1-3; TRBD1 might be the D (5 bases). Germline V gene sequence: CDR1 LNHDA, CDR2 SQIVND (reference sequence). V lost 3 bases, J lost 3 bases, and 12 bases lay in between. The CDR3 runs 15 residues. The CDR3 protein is CASSIHPGLGNTIYF. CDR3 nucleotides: TGTGCCAGTAGTATTCATCCAGGGCTTGGAAACACCATATATTTT.

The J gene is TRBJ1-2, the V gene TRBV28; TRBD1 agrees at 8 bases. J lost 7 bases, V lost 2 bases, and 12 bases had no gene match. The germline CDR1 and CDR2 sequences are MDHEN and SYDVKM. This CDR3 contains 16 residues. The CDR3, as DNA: TGTGCCAGCAGTTTACGACAGGGGCGAGGGATAGGTGGCTACACCTTC. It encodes CASSLRQGRGIGGYTF.

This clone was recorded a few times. The CDR3 reads CASSRLQGYNEQFF. The CDR3 DNA reads as TGTGCCAGCAGCAGACTACAGGGCTACAATGAGCAGTTCTTC. The chain recombines TRBV7-9 with TRBJ2-1; maybe TRBD1 (6 bases). The CDR3 sequence is 14 residues long. With 5 bases removed from V and 3 bases from J, the gap between germline ends came to 11 bases. CDR1 and CDR2 from the germline V gene are SEHNR and FQNEAQ (reference sequence).

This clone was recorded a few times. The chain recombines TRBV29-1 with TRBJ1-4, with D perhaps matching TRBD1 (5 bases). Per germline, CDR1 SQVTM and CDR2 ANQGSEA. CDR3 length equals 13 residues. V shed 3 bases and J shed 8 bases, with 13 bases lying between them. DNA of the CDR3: TGCAGCGTTGAGGGCAGGGATGGAGAAAAACTGTTTTTT. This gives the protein CSVEGRDGEKLFF.

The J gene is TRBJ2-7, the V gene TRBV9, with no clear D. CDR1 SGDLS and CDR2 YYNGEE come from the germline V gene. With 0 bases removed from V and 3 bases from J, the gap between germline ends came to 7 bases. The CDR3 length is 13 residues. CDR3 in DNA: TGTGCCAGCAGCGTAGGACTCGACTACGAGCAGTACTTC. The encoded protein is CASSVGLDYEQYF.

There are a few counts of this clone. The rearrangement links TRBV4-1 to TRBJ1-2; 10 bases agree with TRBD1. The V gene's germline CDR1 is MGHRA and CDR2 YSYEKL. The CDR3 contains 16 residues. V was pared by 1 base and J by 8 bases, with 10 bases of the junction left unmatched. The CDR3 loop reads CASSQAKTGTGDGYTF. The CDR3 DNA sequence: TGCGCCAGCAGCCAAGCGAAAACCGGGACAGGGGACGGCTACACCTTC.

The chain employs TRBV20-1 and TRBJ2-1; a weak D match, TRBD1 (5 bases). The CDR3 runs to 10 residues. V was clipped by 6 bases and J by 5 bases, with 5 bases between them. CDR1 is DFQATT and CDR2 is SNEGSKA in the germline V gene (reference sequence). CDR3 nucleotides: TGCAGTGCAGGGGACAATGAGCAGTTCTTC. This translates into CSAGDNEQFF.

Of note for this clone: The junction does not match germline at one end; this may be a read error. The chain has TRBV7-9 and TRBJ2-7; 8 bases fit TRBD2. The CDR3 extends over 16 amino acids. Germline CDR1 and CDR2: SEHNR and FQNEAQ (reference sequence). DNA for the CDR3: TGTTCCAGCACCGAAGCGGGAGTCTTGGGCTCCTACGAGCAGTACTTC. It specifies CSSTEAGVLGSYEQYF. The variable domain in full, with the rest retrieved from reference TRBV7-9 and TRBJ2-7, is DTGVSQNPRHKITKRGQNVTFRCDPISEHNRLYWYRQTLGQGPEFLTYFQNEAQLEKSRLLSDRFSAERPKGSFSTLEIQRTEQGDSAMYLCSSTEAGVLGSYEQYFGPGTRLTVT.

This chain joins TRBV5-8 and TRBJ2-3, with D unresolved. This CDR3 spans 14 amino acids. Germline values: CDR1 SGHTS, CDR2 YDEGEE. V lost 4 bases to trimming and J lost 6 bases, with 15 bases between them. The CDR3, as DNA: TGTGCCAGCAGCCCGGAAGAGGCCTCCGATACGCAGTATTTT. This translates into CASSPEEASDTQYF. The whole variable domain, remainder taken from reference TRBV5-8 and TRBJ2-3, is EAGVTQSPTHLIKTRGQQATLRCSPISGHTSVYWYQQALGLGLQFLLWYDEGEERNRGNFPPRFSGRQFPNYSSELNVNALELEDSALYLCASSPEEASDTQYFGPGTRLTVL.

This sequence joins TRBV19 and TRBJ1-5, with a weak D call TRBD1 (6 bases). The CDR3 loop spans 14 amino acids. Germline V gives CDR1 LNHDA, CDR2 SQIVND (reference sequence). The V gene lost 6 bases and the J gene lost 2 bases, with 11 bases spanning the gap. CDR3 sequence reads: CASSQGRGNQPQHF. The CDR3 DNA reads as TGTGCCAGTAGCCAGGGGAGGGGCAATCAGCCCCAGCATTTT.